The rows below give T cell receptor beta chains drawn from one sample of a study of shared clonotypes between healthy human individuals. TCRdb keeps only in-frame clones here, not all; method: immunoSEQ multiplex PCR. There are around 2,100,000 clones in the sample; approximately 95% occur only once, and approximately 1.2% lies in the top ten. The sequenced sample was naive CD8+ T cells sorted from blood. The receptors were sampled from a young man in good health. The CDR3 runs from the conserved cysteine through the conserved F or W. The D gene is left open where the match is weak. Size values are once, few and many counts, or a class for expanded clones, and some rows have none.

-	-	TRBJ2-7	TRBV29-1	TGCAGCGTTGAAGAGTGGAGGGGGGCTTCCTACGAGCAGTACTTC	CSVEEWRGASYEQYF
-	-	TRBJ2-1	TRBV2	TGTGCCAGCAATGGTCTTTTAAATGAGCAGTTCTTC	CASNGLLNEQFF
-	TRBD1	TRBJ1-6	TRBV6-7	TGTGCCAGCAGTTTGTGGGCGGGACAGGGGGCACGAAGATCACCCCTCCACTTT	CASSLWAGQGARRSPLHF
-	-	TRBJ2-3	TRBV2	TGTGCCAGCAGTGCGGCCAGGGGAGTCACAGATACGCAGTATTTT	CASSAARGVTDTQYF
-	-	TRBJ2-7	TRBV4-1	TGCGCCAGCAGCCCTGCCCCAGGCTCCTACGAGCAGTACTTC	CASSPAPGSYEQYF
-	TRBD2	TRBJ2-2	TRBV7-2	TGTGCCAGCAGCGGACTAGCGGATAACACCGGGGAGCTGTTTTTT	CASSGLADNTGELFF
-	-	TRBJ2-7	TRBV6-1	TGTGCCAGCAGTGAGGGACGGAGCTACGAGCAGTACTTC	CASSEGRSYEQYF
-	TRBD2	TRBJ2-3	TRBV27	TGTGCCAGCAGTGACCGGACTAGCGGAAGCACAGATACGCAGTATTTT	CASSDRTSGSTDTQYF
once	-	TRBJ1-4	TRBV18	TGTGCCAGCTCACCACCCCCAGGTGGCAATGAAAAACTGTTTTTT	CASSPPPGGNEKLFF
-	-	TRBJ1-4	TRBV28	TGTGCCAGCAGTAGCCTCATACACCTAGGGGAAAAACTGTTTTTT	CASSSLIHLGEKLFF
-	TRBD2	TRBJ2-2	TRBV9	TGTGCCAGCAGCGTAGATTCAGCGGGAGCGCACACCGGGGAGCTGTTTTTT	CASSVDSAGAHTGELFF
once	-	TRBJ1-4	TRBV6-1	TGTGCCAGCAGTGCCCCGGTTGGAGCTAATGAAAAACTGTTTTTT	CASSAPVGANEKLFF
-	-	TRBJ1-3	TRBV5-1	TGCGCCAGCAGCTTGGACCGATATTTGAGCTCTGGAAACACCATATATTTT	CASSLDRYLSSGNTIYF
-	-	TRBJ2-3	TRBV6-5	TGTGCCAGCAGTTCACTCGCGTGGGGCCACACAGATACGCAGTATTTT	CASSSLAWGHTDTQYF
-	TRBD1	TRBJ2-5	TRBV29-1	TGCAGCGTTATCTTCGGGACAGGGGGCCAAGAGACCCAGTACTTC	CSVIFGTGGQETQYF
-	-	TRBJ1-1	TRBV11-2	TGTGCCAGCAGCTTAGGGGCCAACACTGAAGCTTTCTTT	CASSLGANTEAFF
-	-	TRBJ1-5	TRBV5-1	TGCGCCAGCAGCTTGGGGGACACTAGCAATCAGCCCCAGCATTTT	CASSLGDTSNQPQHF
-	TRBD2	TRBJ2-7	TRBV7-8	TGTGCCAGCAGCTTAATCGCGACTAGCGGGGACTACGAGCAGTACTTC	CASSLIATSGDYEQYF
-	-	TRBJ2-7	TRBV5-1	TGCGCCAGCAGCTTGGCGGGTTTCGAGCAGTACTTC	CASSLAGFEQYF
-	TRBD2	TRBJ2-1	TRBV4-2	TGTGCCAGCAGCGAACTAGCGGGGGGGGCCGATGAGCAGTTCTTC	CASSELAGGADEQFF
-	-	TRBJ1-5	TRBV7-6	TGTGCCAGCAGCTTAGGACGGGGTCAGCCCCAGCATTTT	CASSLGRGQPQHF
once	-	TRBJ2-7	TRBV2	TGTGCCAGCAGTACGACAGCCTACGAGCAGTACTTC	CASSTTAYEQYF
-	-	TRBJ1-2	TRBV23-1	TGCGCCAGCACGAGAGGGAGGGAGGGCTACACCTTC	CASTRGREGYTF
-	-	TRBJ1-1	TRBV30	TGTGCCTGGAAATCTGAAGGGGAGCTGATACTTGCTGAAGCTTTCTTT	CAWKSEGELILAEAFF
-	-	TRBJ2-5	TRBV28	TGTGCCAGCAGTTTGACACCAACCCAAGAGACCCAGTACTTC	CASSLTPTQETQYF
-	-	TRBJ2-7	TRBV18	TGTGCCAGCTCACCACCGGAGACCCCCTACGAGCAGTACTTC	CASSPPETPYEQYF
-	TRBD2	TRBJ2-1	TRBV11-2	TGTGCCAGCAGCTTATTCCCTACCCGACTAGCGGGAGGAGGGAATGAGCAGTTCTTC	CASSLFPTRLAGGGNEQFF
-	TRBD1	TRBJ2-1	TRBV7-3	TGTGCCAGCAGCCCGACAGGGGGCGAAGACAATGAGCAGTTCTTC	CASSPTGGEDNEQFF
-	-	TRBJ1-1	TRBV6-1	TGTGCCAGCAGTGAACCCCCGACAGGTTGGACTGAAGCTTTCTTT	CASSEPPTGWTEAFF
-	-	TRBJ1-1	TRBV10-1	TGCGCCAGCAGTGAGTACGGGGCCGCTGAAGCTTTCTTT	CASSEYGAAEAFF
-	-	TRBJ2-5	TRBV5-6	TGTGCCAGCAGCTTGTCACTAGAGTCACTATACCAAGAGACCCAGTACTTC	CASSLSLESLYQETQYF
once	TRBD1	TRBJ2-7	TRBV9	TGTGCCAGCAGCTCGGGACAGGGCAACTCCTACGAGCAGTACTTC	CASSSGQGNSYEQYF
-	-	TRBJ2-7	TRBV6-6	TGTGCCAGCAGTTACTTTTTAGGGGCCGCCTCCTACGAGCAGTACTTC	CASSYFLGAASYEQYF
-	-	TRBJ2-7	TRBV2	TGTGCCAGCAGTGAAGAATTGTCCTACGAGCAGTACTTC	CASSEELSYEQYF
once	-	TRBJ2-3	TRBV2	TGTGCCAGCAGTGAGGGGTATTTCGATACGCAGTATTTT	CASSEGYFDTQYF
-	-	TRBJ1-2	TRBV7-9	TGTGCCAGCAGCAAAACAGAGGATGGCTACACCTTC	CASSKTEDGYTF
-	TRBD2	TRBJ2-1	TRBV6-5	TGTGCCAGCAGTTACTCGGGGGGGGAGCAGTTCTTC	CASSYSGGEQFF
-	TRBD2	TRBJ2-1	TRBV5-4	TGTGCCAGCAGCTCTGGGACTAGCGGGAGCTCCTACAATGAGCAGTTCTTC	CASSSGTSGSSYNEQFF
-	-	TRBJ1-5	TRBV6-6	TGTGCCAGCAGCCCCGTTTATAGCAATCAGCCCCAGCATTTT	CASSPVYSNQPQHF
-	TRBD2	TRBJ2-2	TRBV4-1	TGCGCCAGCAGCCAAGTGATAACGGGGGGGCCCACCAGGGCCACCGGGGAGCTGTTTTTT	CASSQVITGGPTRATGELFF
-	-	TRBJ1-2	TRBV30	TGTGCCTGGAGTGTATTTGGCGTGCTCTATGGCTACACCTTC	CAWSVFGVLYGYTF
-	TRBD1	TRBJ2-3	TRBV6-5	TGTGCCACCACCGTGCTGACAGGGGGGGGCGATACGCAGTATTTT	CATTVLTGGGDTQYF
-	-	TRBJ1-1	TRBV30	TGTGCCTGGATTGGGGCGGGGACACTAGAAGCTTTCTTT	CAWIGAGTLEAFF
once	TRBD2	TRBJ2-7	TRBV6-5	TGTGCCAGCAGTTACTCGGGCGGGAGTTTCTACGAGCAGTACTTC	CASSYSGGSFYEQYF
once	-	TRBJ1-5	TRBV30	TGTGCCTGGAGTGTACTAGCAGGTCATCAGCCCCAGCATTTT	CAWSVLAGHQPQHF
-	-	TRBJ1-6	TRBV28	TGTGCCAGCACCTGGAGGGGATCCTATAATTCACCCCTCCACTTT	CASTWRGSYNSPLHF
-	-	TRBJ2-7	TRBV6-5	TGTGCCAGCAGTTACGGCATCTCCTACGAGCAGTACTTC	CASSYGISYEQYF
-	-	TRBJ2-5	TRBV13	TGTGCCAGCAGCCTTGGGTTGGAGACCCAGTACTTC	CASSLGLETQYF
-	-	TRBJ2-1	TRBV12-5	TGTGCTAGTGAAGCGGATACCTACAATGAGCAGTTCTTC	CASEADTYNEQFF
-	TRBD1	TRBJ1-1	TRBV15	TGTGCCACCAGCAAGCAGGGGGATGCTTTCTTT	CATSKQGDAFF
-	-	TRBJ2-7	TRBV10-3	TGTGCCATCAGTGAGTCATCGAGGGCAGGCGAGCAGTACTTC	CAISESSRAGEQYF
-	TRBD1	TRBJ2-3	TRBV19	TGTGCCAGTAACACAGGGGGCTTCTCGGATACGCAGTATTTT	CASNTGGFSDTQYF
-	-	TRBJ2-1	TRBV30	TGTGCCTGGAGCTTAGGATACAATGAGCAGTTCTTC	CAWSLGYNEQFF
-	-	TRBJ1-1	TRBV5-4	TGTGCCAGCAGCTTGAGCTTAGCCACTGAAGCTTTCTTT	CASSLSLATEAFF